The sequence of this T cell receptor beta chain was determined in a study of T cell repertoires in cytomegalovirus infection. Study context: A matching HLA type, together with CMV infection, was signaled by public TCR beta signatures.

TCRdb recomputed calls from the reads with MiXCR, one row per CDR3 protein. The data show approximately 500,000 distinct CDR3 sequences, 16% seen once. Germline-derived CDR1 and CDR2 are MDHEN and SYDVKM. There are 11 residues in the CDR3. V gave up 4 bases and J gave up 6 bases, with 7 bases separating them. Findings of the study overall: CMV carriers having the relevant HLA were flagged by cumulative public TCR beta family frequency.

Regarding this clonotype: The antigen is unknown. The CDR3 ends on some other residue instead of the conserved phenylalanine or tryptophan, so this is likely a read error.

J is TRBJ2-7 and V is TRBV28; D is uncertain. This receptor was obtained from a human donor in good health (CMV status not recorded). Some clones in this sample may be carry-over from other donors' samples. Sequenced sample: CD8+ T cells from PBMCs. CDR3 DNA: TGTGCCAGCAGTTGGGGTTCCGAGCAGTACTTA. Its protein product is CASSWGSEQYL.